These T cell receptor beta chains were read from a single sample in a study of OX40 agonist ivuxolimab in advanced cancers. TCRdb's table, derived via immunoSEQ multiplex PCR, lists solely in-frame clones and lacks some. The sample gives about 53,000 clones, approximately 90% of which show up once; around 1.5% is in the top ten. This specimen consisted of CD4+ or CD8+ T cells sorted from blood, obtained in a trial of the OX40 agonist ivuxolimab. The receptors originated from an adult with an advanced solid tumor such as melanoma, head and neck, liver or kidney cancer. The CDR3 runs from the conserved cysteine through the conserved F or W. D genes are given only for firm matches. Clone size is not always given. Where it is, it says once, few, many or a class for expanded clones.

>.|TRBJ2-3|.|16|TRBV5-1
CASSLGIGSGTDTQYF
TGCGCCAGCAGCTTGGGCATCGGGAGTGGTACAGATACGCAGTATTTT
>.|TRBJ2-1|.|11|TRBV5-6
CASSFYNEQFF
TGTGCCAGCAGCTTCTACAATGAGCAGTTCTTC
>TRBD1|TRBJ2-5|once|14|TRBV7-2
CASSLGTGGREQYF
TGTGCCAGCAGCTTGGGGACAGGGGGCCGGGAGCAGTACTTC
>TRBD1|TRBJ2-1|.|13|TRBV5-6
CASSMDRAPLQFF
TGTGCCAGCAGCATGGACAGGGCCCCGCTGCAGTTCTTC
>.|TRBJ1-5|.|15|TRBV5-6
CASSFLGGSNQPQHF
TGTGCCAGCAGCTTTCTTGGGGGTAGCAATCAGCCCCAGCATTTT
>.|TRBJ1-5|.|17|TRBV18
CASSATPQGGSNQPQHF
TGTGCCAGCTCAGCAACTCCCCAAGGAGGGAGCAATCAGCCCCAGCATTTT
>.|TRBJ1-1|.|13|TRBV5-1
CASKGEVNTEAFF
TGCGCCAGCAAGGGGGAAGTGAACACTGAAGCTTTCTTT
>.|TRBJ1-1|.|14|TRBV7-9
CASSTRQENTEAFF
TGTGCCAGCAGCACAAGGCAGGAGAACACTGAAGCTTTCTTT
>.|TRBJ2-7|.|14|TRBV18
CASSPEGEAYEQYF
TGTGCCAGCTCACCCGAGGGGGAGGCCTACGAGCAGTACTTC
>.|TRBJ2-2|.|12|TRBV28
CASSLNTGELFF
TGTGCCAGCAGTTTGAACACCGGGGAGCTGTTTTTT
>.|TRBJ2-7|few|12|TRBV6-1
CASSPLDYEQYF
TGTGCCAGCAGTCCCCTCGACTACGAGCAGTACTTC
>TRBD2|TRBJ2-1|.|15|TRBV9
CASSVVSGSGNEQFF
TGTGCCAGCAGCGTAGTCAGCGGGAGTGGTAATGAGCAGTTCTTC
>TRBD1|TRBJ2-7|.|13|TRBV30
CAWSRGTGYEQYF
TGTGCCTGGAGCCGTGGGACAGGCTACGAGCAGTACTTC
>TRBD1|TRBJ2-3|.|16|TRBV19
CASSKMTGGFTDTQYF
TGTGCCAGTAGTAAAATGACAGGGGGCTTTACAGATACGCAGTATTTT
>TRBD1|TRBJ2-3|.|19|TRBV19
CASSRSTGGFAAPADTQYF
TGTGCCAGTAGTAGATCGACAGGGGGCTTCGCCGCACCTGCAGATACGCAGTATTTT
>.|TRBJ1-4|.|14|TRBV10-2
CASSASAPDEKLFF
TGCGCCAGCAGTGCGTCGGCCCCTGATGAAAAACTGTTTTTT
>.|TRBJ1-4|.|15|TRBV5-6
CASSLFDRLNEKLFF
TGTGCCAGCAGCTTGTTCGACAGGCTTAATGAAAAACTGTTTTTT
>TRBD1|TRBJ1-5|few|13|TRBV6-5
CASRDRVDQPQHF
TGTGCCAGCCGGGACAGGGTGGACCAGCCCCAGCATTTT
>.|TRBJ2-7|.|14|TRBV7-9
CASSSSAGSAEQYF
TGTGCCAGCAGCTCTAGCGCGGGGTCGGCCGAGCAGTACTTC
>.|TRBJ2-1|.|12|TRBV21-1
CASSPGYNEQFF
TGTGCCAGCAGCCCCGGATACAATGAGCAGTTCTTC
>TRBD1|TRBJ1-2|.|14|TRBV13
CASSLGTGGFGYTF
TGTGCCAGCAGCCTGGGGACAGGGGGCTTTGGCTACACCTTC
>.|TRBJ1-4|once|14|TRBV10-3
CAISDPGPNEKLFF
TGTGCCATCAGTGATCCGGGGCCAAATGAAAAACTGTTTTTT
>TRBD2|TRBJ2-7|.|16|TRBV5-6
CASSTIPSGRRYEQYF
TGTGCCAGCAGCACAATCCCTAGCGGGAGACGGTACGAGCAGTACTTC
>TRBD2|TRBJ2-6|.|17|TRBV9
CASSVGLADSGANVLTF
TGTGCCAGCAGCGTAGGACTAGCAGACTCTGGGGCCAACGTCCTGACTTTC
>.|TRBJ1-2|.|16|TRBV6-6
CASNGIVGPSNYGYTF
TGTGCCAGCAACGGTATCGTCGGGCCATCTAACTATGGCTACACCTTC
>.|TRBJ1-4|.|15|TRBV5-4
CASSLGGAGNEKLFF
TGTGCCAGCAGCTTGGGAGGGGCGGGTAATGAAAAACTGTTTTTT
>TRBD1|TRBJ1-4|.|14|TRBV30
CAWSPPDRGLGLFF
TGTGCCTGGAGTCCTCCGGACAGGGGGCTCGGACTGTTTTTT
>.|TRBJ2-3|.|14|TRBV2
CATTASGYADTQYF
TGTGCCACCACGGCGAGTGGATATGCAGATACGCAGTATTTT
>TRBD1|TRBJ2-5|.|13|TRBV15
CATSTGTGETQYF
TGTGCCACCAGCACGGGGACAGGGGAGACCCAGTACTTC
>.|TRBJ1-5|few|12|TRBV30
CACRDGNQPQHF
TGTGCCTGCAGAGATGGCAATCAGCCCCAGCATTTT
>TRBD2|TRBJ2-2|.|16|TRBV11-2
CASSPPGLAGVAELFF
TGTGCCAGCAGCCCGCCCGGACTAGCGGGGGTGGCCGAGCTGTTTTTT
>.|TRBJ2-4|.|15|TRBV18
CASSPPTGARDIQYF
TGTGCCAGCTCACCACCGACGGGAGCGAGGGACATTCAGTACTTC
>.|TRBJ1-1|once|15|TRBV6-1
CASSLPGVGDTEAFF
TGTGCCAGCAGCCTTCCCGGGGTGGGGGACACTGAAGCTTTCTTT
>TRBD2|TRBJ2-7|.|12|TRBV5-6
CASSPGTSEQYF
TGTGCCAGCAGCCCCGGGACTAGTGAGCAGTACTTC
>.|TRBJ2-7|.|14|TRBV7-6
CASSRGGVSYEQYF
TGTGCCAGCAGCCGAGGGGGGGTCTCCTACGAGCAGTACTTC
>.|TRBJ2-7|few|15|TRBV4-1
CASSQAWGYAYEQYF
TGCGCCAGCAGCCAAGCTTGGGGGTACGCCTACGAGCAGTACTTC
>.|TRBJ2-3|.|16|TRBV11-2
CASSPLADAYTDTQYF
TGTGCCAGCAGCCCCTTGGCTGATGCTTACACAGATACGCAGTATTTT
>.|TRBJ2-1|.|17|TRBV7-9
CASSLGTAINGIREQFF
TGTGCCAGCAGCTTAGGGACAGCAATCAATGGTATTAGGGAGCAGTTCTTC
>TRBD1|TRBJ2-5|.|16|TRBV5-5
CASSNPDRGVQETQYF
TGTGCCAGCAGCAACCCGGACAGGGGGGTCCAAGAGACCCAGTACTTC
>TRBD2|TRBJ2-5|.|15|TRBV9
CASSVDSSGGETQYF
TGTGCCAGCAGCGTAGACTCTAGCGGGGGGGAGACCCAGTACTTC
>.|TRBJ2-7|once|14|TRBV10-2
CASSDLDGSYEQYF
TGCGCCAGCAGTGATCTGGACGGGTCCTACGAGCAGTACTTC
>TRBD1|TRBJ1-1|.|15|TRBV18
CASSPGQGGNTEAFF
TGTGCCAGCTCACCTGGACAGGGGGGGAACACTGAAGCTTTCTTT
>.|TRBJ1-2|.|12|TRBV5-6
CASSPGSYGYTF
TGTGCCAGCAGCCCAGGGTCCTATGGCTACACCTTC
>TRBD1|TRBJ2-1|.|14|TRBV19
CASSTGQGAYEQFF
TGTGCCAGTAGCACGGGACAGGGGGCTTATGAGCAGTTCTTC
>TRBD2|TRBJ2-3|.|15|TRBV2
CAPMGPSGSVDTQYF
TGTGCCCCTATGGGGCCTAGCGGGAGTGTAGATACGCAGTATTTT
>TRBD1|TRBJ1-2|.|15|TRBV28
CASSLVRTGGSGYTF
TGTGCCAGCAGTTTAGTAAGGACAGGGGGGTCTGGCTACACCTTC
>.|TRBJ1-5|.|15|TRBV6-6
CASSYGGQESQPQHF
TGTGCCAGCAGTTACGGGGGCCAGGAAAGTCAGCCCCAGCATTTT
>.|TRBJ2-7|.|13|TRBV5-1
CASSFGLTYEQYF
TGCGCCAGCAGCTTTGGCCTTACCTACGAGCAGTACTTC
>.|TRBJ2-5|.|14|TRBV5-8
CASSLEGGVETQYF
TGTGCCAGCAGCTTGGAGGGGGGTGTCGAGACCCAGTACTTC
>.|TRBJ1-1|.|15|TRBV18
CASSPRTGLSTEAFF
TGTGCCAGCTCACCACGAACAGGCCTATCCACTGAAGCTTTCTTT
>.|TRBJ2-5|.|15|TRBV5-1
CASSSSTRIAETQYF
TGCGCCAGCAGCTCCTCGACTAGGATAGCAGAGACCCAGTACTTC
>.|TRBJ2-5|.|13|TRBV10-1
CASSGSVWGTQYF
TGCGCCAGCAGTGGGTCAGTCTGGGGGACCCAGTACTTC
>.|TRBJ1-1|.|13|TRBV2
CASSDRVNTEAFF
TGTGCCAGCAGTGACAGGGTGAACACTGAAGCTTTCTTT
>.|TRBJ1-4|.|13|TRBV29-1
CSVLQATNEKLFF
TGCAGCGTTCTCCAGGCAACTAATGAAAAACTGTTTTTT
>.|TRBJ1-1|.|13|TRBV7-2
CASSWGQNTEAFF
TGTGCCAGCAGCTGGGGACAGAACACTGAAGCTTTCTTT
>.|TRBJ1-2|.|13|TRBV5-4
CASSLVGDYGYTF
TGTGCCAGCAGCTTGGTCGGTGACTATGGCTACACCTTC
>.|TRBJ2-3|.|13|TRBV7-2
CASRSSRRDTQYF
TGTGCCAGCAGGTCCTCACGGCGGGATACGCAGTATTTT
>.|TRBJ1-5|.|13|TRBV5-8
CASSTRAGQPQHF
TGTGCCAGCAGCACAAGGGCGGGACAGCCCCAGCATTTT
>.|TRBJ2-7|.|12|TRBV5-1
CASSRTGYEQYF
TGCGCCAGCAGTAGGACGGGATACGAGCAGTACTTC
>TRBD1|TRBJ1-5|.|16|TRBV4-1
CASSQNRQGPHQPQHF
TGCGCCAGCAGCCAGAATCGACAGGGCCCCCATCAGCCCCAGCATTTT